Reported below is one T cell receptor beta chain. Its antigen is not known. There were TCR beta CDR3 regions amplified from RNA transcripts. An initial round of RT-PCR targeting the TCR CDR3 relied on the HTBI primer set. From the multiplex PCR reads, TCRdb called clonotypes with MiXCR, one entry per CDR3 protein. The data show about 350,000 distinct CDR3 sequences, with about a sixth seen just once and less than 20% held by the top ten. V was pared by 3 bases and J by 7 bases, with 15 bases between. The CDR3 spans 14 residues. Germline CDR1 reads MNHEY; CDR2 reads SMNVEV (reference sequence). The sample comes from a study of T cells in Graves' hyperthyroidism and ophthalmopathy. Study details: Peripheral blood samples were taken at initial diagnosis, prior to any treatment. Findings of the study overall: By a 13 V-J model, ophthalmopathy was set apart from stable hyperthyroidism.

In the ophthalmopathy cohort, Clinical Activity Score was at least 3, NOSPECS grade at least 4, and duration under 3 months. Exclusion of a patient resulted from uncontrolled infection, other autoimmune disease, pregnancy or lactation. This chain links TRBV27 with TRBJ1-2; the D gene is possibly TRBD1 (6 bases). The clonotype comes from a woman between 40 and 55 years old with Graves' ophthalmopathy. Sequencing input: blood. The CDR3 protein is CASSFLGGLRGYTF. CDR3 nucleotides: TGTGCCAGCAGTTTTTTAGGGGGTCTGCGTGGCTACACCTTC.